This T cell receptor beta chain was recorded in a study of shared clonotypes between healthy human individuals. Across the study: Used for every donor were three CD4 naive, three CD4 memory, two CD8 naive and one CD8 memory plate.

Comments on this clone: The antigen remains unidentified.

Study results and limitations: The study generally estimated greater richness for naive than memory subsets. Non-shared clonotypes had lower generation probabilities than clonotypes shared by all four sorted-subset donors.

Libraries were prepared by immunoSEQ multiplex PCR; TCRdb keeps only in-frame clonotypes and omits some of them. The table includes 550,000 to 800,000 clones, around 67% detected once. Sequenced input: memory CD4+ T cells sorted from blood. Subset meaning: CD45RA-negative fraction. This TCR was recovered from a woman aged 25 to 39 in good health.

CDR3 sequence (DNA): TGTGCCAGCAGCTTGGGACTAGCGGGAACCAATGAGCAGTTCTTC. It translates to CASSLGLAGTNEQFF. The chain carries TRBV5-4 and TRBJ2-1; 11 positions agree with TRBD2. Germline V gives CDR1 SGHNT, CDR2 YYREEE (reference sequence). Trimming took 0 bases from V and 6 from J; bases not matched to a gene: 2. The CDR3 sequence is 15 residues long.